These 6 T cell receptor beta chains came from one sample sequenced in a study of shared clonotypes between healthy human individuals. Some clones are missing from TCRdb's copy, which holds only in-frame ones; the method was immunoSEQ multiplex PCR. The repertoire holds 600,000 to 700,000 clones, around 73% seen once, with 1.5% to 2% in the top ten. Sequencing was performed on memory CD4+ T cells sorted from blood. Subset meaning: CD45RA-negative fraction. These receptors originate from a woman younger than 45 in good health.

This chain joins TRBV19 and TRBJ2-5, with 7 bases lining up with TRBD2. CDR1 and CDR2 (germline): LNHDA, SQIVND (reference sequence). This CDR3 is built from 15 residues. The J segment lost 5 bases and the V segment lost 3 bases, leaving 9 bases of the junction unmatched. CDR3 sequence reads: CASSIWNSGRETQYF. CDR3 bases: TGTGCCAGTAGTATTTGGAATAGCGGGCGGGAGACCCAGTACTTC.

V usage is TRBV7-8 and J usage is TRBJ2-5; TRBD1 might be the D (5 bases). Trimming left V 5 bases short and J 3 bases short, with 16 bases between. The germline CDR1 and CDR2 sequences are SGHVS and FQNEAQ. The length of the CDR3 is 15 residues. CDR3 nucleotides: TGTGCCAGCAGCACCATCCGAGGCAGGGAAGAGACCCAGTACTTC. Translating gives CASSTIRGREETQYF.

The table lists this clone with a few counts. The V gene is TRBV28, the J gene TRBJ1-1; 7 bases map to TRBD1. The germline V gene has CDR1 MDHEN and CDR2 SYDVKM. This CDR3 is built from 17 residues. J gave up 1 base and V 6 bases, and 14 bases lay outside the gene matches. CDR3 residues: CASSPLYPTGRNTEAFF. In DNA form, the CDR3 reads TGTGCCAGCAGCCCACTCTATCCGACAGGGAGGAACACTGAAGCTTTCTTT.

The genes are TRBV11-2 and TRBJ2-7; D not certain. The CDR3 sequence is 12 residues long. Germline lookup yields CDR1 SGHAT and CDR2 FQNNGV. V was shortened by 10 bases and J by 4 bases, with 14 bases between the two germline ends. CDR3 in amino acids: CATGPLSYEQYF. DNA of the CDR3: TGTGCCACCGGACCGCTAAGTTACGAGCAGTACTTC.

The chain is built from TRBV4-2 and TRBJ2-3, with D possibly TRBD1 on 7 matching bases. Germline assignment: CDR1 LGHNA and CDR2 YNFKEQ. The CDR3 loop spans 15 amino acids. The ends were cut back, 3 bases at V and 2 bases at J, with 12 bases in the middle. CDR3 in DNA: TGTGCCAGCAGCCATCAGGGGGGATTCACAGATACGCAGTATTTT. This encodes CASSHQGGFTDTQYF.

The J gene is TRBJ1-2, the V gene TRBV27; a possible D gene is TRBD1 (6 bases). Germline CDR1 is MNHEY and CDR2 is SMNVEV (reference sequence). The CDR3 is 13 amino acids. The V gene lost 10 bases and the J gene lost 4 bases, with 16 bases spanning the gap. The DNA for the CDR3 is TGTGCCACCAAAACACAGGGACCCTATGGCTACACCTTC. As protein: CATKTQGPYGYTF.